Sequencing of this T cell receptor (beta chain) was carried out in a study of T cells after yellow fever vaccination. This clonotype was seen ten or more times. Its antigen is undetermined. 5'RACE template switching generated TCR cDNA, adding a universal primer site and UMIs. Via MiXCR, TCRdb re-called the 5' RACE reads, giving one row per CDR3 protein. The sample records roughly 120,000 distinct CDR3 sequences, around 8.6% being singletons. Germline V gives CDR1 MNHEY, CDR2 SVGAGI. The CDR3 contains 13 residues. Trimming shortened V by 4 bases and J by 0 bases, and 4 bases separated the two germline ends. Points from the study as a whole: Booster samples showed a return of most primary-vaccination clones (around 96% CD4, approximately 90% CD8). Weaker, the secondary response peaked sooner, at day 5 versus 15.

The chain employs TRBV6-5 and TRBJ2-1; D remains unclear. Sequencing used CD8+ T cells sorted from PBMCs, obtained 45 days after the yellow fever booster vaccination. This TCR was recovered from a young man who received the YFV17D yellow fever vaccine. CDR3 residues: CASSSSSYNEQFF. Here the CDR3 DNA reads TGTGCCAGCAGTTCAAGCTCCTACAATGAGCAGTTCTTC.